This T cell receptor (beta chain) was identified in a study of technical replicates of blood from several donors. V dropped 3 bases and J dropped 3 bases, with 15 bases sitting between them. The CDR3 covers 15 residues. CDR1 and CDR2 (germline): LGHNA, YSLEER. This table comes from immunoSEQ multiplex PCR, and its TCRdb copy is limited to in-frame clones, with some not included. The sample includes approximately 94,000 clones, roughly 95% of them seen just once. The genes are TRBV4-3 and TRBJ2-7; tentatively, D is TRBD1 (6 bases). The source is a human donor in good health. Sequencing was carried out using T cells isolated from PBMCs. CDR3 in DNA: TGCGCCAGCAGCCACGCCCCGGGACAAGTCTACGAGCAGTACTTC. Protein sequence: CASSHAPGQVYEQYF.